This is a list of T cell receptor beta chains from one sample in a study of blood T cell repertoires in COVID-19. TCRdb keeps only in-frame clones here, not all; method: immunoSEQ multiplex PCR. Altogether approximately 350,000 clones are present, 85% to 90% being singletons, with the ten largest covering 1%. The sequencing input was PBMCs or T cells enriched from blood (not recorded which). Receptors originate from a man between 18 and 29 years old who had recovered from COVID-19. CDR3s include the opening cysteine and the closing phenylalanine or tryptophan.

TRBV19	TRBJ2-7	CASSIDTYEQYF
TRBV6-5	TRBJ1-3	CASSYYDRGSGNTIYF
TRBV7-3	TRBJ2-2	CASSLSGQNTGELFF
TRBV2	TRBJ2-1	CASSPRGRDTAYNEQFF
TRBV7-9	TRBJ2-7	CASSSGQGNYEQYF
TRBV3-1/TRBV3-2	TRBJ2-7	CASSRSSGGGYEQYF
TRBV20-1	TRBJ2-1	CSAIEGPNEQFF
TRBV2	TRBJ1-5	CASSSGGHQPQHF
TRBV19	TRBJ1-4	CASSTNRDSKKLFF
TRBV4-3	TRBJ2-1	CASSQEFRGRKPNEQFF
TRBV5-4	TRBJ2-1	CASSLEMGRGEQFF
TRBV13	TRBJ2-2	CASSFISEGFGELFF
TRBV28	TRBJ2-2	CAAGTGRPGELFF
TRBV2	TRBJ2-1	CASSASGGLGNEQFF
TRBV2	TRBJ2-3	CASSMTSTDTQYF
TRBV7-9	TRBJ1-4	CASSSDTGGNEKLFF
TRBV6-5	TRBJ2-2	CASGDWDGPGELFF
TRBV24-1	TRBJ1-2	CATSDDTANYGYTF